These T cell receptor beta chains were read from a single sample in a study of cytomegalovirus exposure and HLA in healthy donors. Repertoires were generated with immunoSEQ multiplex PCR, while TCRdb's copy carries only in-frame clones and drops some. The table shows 150,000 to 200,000 clones, with roughly 80% occurring only once. Sequencing input: PBMCs. These receptor sequences come from a female donor in good health and CMV-seronegative. The CDR3 runs from the conserved cysteine through the conserved F or W. The D gene is left open where the match is weak. Where a row states a size, it is once, few, many or the class of an expanded clone; other rows omit it.

clone size: -
J gene: TRBJ1-1
V gene: TRBV11-3
D gene: -
CDR3 DNA: TGTGCCAGCAGCTTAGGGAGAATCGGGGACCGAGCAGCGGGTGAAGCTTTCTTT
CDR3 protein: CASSLGRIGDRAAGEAFF

clone size: -
J gene: TRBJ2-3
V gene: TRBV7-9
D gene: -
CDR3 DNA: TGTTCCAGCAGCCCTAATGCCTTCGGGATGACAGATACGCAGTATTTT
CDR3 protein: CSSSPNAFGMTDTQYF

clone size: once
J gene: TRBJ2-2
V gene: TRBV7-9
D gene: TRBD1
CDR3 DNA: TGTTCCAGCACTGACAGGGCCTCGAACACCGGGGAGCTGTTTTTT
CDR3 protein: CSSTDRASNTGELFF

clone size: -
J gene: TRBJ2-3
V gene: TRBV21-1
D gene: -
CDR3 DNA: TGTGCCAGCAGCAAAGTGCCCCTAAATAGCACAGATACGCAGTATTTT
CDR3 protein: CASSKVPLNSTDTQYF

clone size: -
J gene: TRBJ2-3
V gene: TRBV15
D gene: -
CDR3 DNA: TGTGCCACCAGCTCACGCACTGGCACAGATACGCAGTATTTT
CDR3 protein: CATSSRTGTDTQYF

clone size: -
J gene: TRBJ2-2
V gene: TRBV11-3
D gene: -
CDR3 DNA: TGTGCCAGCAGCTTATCACTTACCGGGGAGCTGTTTTTT
CDR3 protein: CASSLSLTGELFF

clone size: -
J gene: TRBJ1-5
V gene: TRBV9
D gene: TRBD1
CDR3 DNA: TGTGCCAGCAGCCCTGGGTTGGGGACAGGGGTTGGTGGCAATCAGCCCCAGCATTTT
CDR3 protein: CASSPGLGTGVGGNQPQHF

clone size: few
J gene: TRBJ1-6
V gene: TRBV15
D gene: TRBD1
CDR3 DNA: TGTGCCACCAGCCTGGACAGGGGGAATTCACCCCTCCACTTT
CDR3 protein: CATSLDRGNSPLHF

clone size: -
J gene: TRBJ2-6
V gene: TRBV5-1
D gene: -
CDR3 DNA: TGCGCCAGCAGCCGCACGGAGACAGGTCCTGGGGCCAACGTCCTGACTTTC
CDR3 protein: CASSRTETGPGANVLTF

clone size: -
J gene: TRBJ2-1
V gene: TRBV9
D gene: -
CDR3 DNA: TGTGCCAGCAGCCCTAACGGACTCCACAATGAGCAGTTCTTC
CDR3 protein: CASSPNGLHNEQFF

clone size: -
J gene: TRBJ2-3
V gene: TRBV29-1
D gene: TRBD2
CDR3 DNA: TGCAGCGTTGAAGACGGAGGTCTAGCGGGAAGCACAGATACGCAGTATTTT
CDR3 protein: CSVEDGGLAGSTDTQYF

clone size: few
J gene: TRBJ1-2
V gene: TRBV7-8
D gene: TRBD1
CDR3 DNA: TGTGCCAGCAGCTTGGGGGGGACAGGGAGTATTGGCTACACCTTC
CDR3 protein: CASSLGGTGSIGYTF

clone size: -
J gene: TRBJ2-5
V gene: TRBV27
D gene: TRBD2
CDR3 DNA: TGTGCCAGCAGTTTATATAGCGGGAAAGAGACCCAGTACTTC
CDR3 protein: CASSLYSGKETQYF

clone size: few
J gene: TRBJ1-2
V gene: TRBV7-3
D gene: TRBD1
CDR3 DNA: TGTGCCAGCAGCTTCGGGACAGGGGAACCCTACACCTTC
CDR3 protein: CASSFGTGEPYTF

clone size: -
J gene: TRBJ1-3
V gene: TRBV28
D gene: -
CDR3 DNA: TGTGCCAGCAGTTTAAGGCAGGGGAACACCATATATTTT
CDR3 protein: CASSLRQGNTIYF

clone size: few
J gene: TRBJ1-2
V gene: TRBV5-1
D gene: TRBD1
CDR3 DNA: TGCGCCAGCAGCTTGGATGGGACAGGGGGGGGCTACACCTTC
CDR3 protein: CASSLDGTGGGYTF

clone size: few
J gene: TRBJ2-3
V gene: TRBV6-5
D gene: -
CDR3 DNA: TGTGCCAGCAGCATTACCGCGGGCTCCAATACGCAGTATTTT
CDR3 protein: CASSITAGSNTQYF

clone size: -
J gene: TRBJ2-7
V gene: TRBV5-1
D gene: -
CDR3 DNA: TGCGCCAGCAGCTTAAGTGGAGAAGAGCAGTACTTC
CDR3 protein: CASSLSGEEQYF

clone size: -
J gene: TRBJ2-3
V gene: TRBV7-9
D gene: TRBD2
CDR3 DNA: TGTGCCAGCAGCATGGGACTAGCGGGAACAACAGATACGCAGTATTTT
CDR3 protein: CASSMGLAGTTDTQYF

clone size: few
J gene: TRBJ1-1
V gene: TRBV6-1
D gene: -
CDR3 DNA: TGTGCCAGCAGTGCACAGGCGAACACTGAAGCTTTCTTT
CDR3 protein: CASSAQANTEAFF

clone size: -
J gene: TRBJ1-2
V gene: TRBV5-5
D gene: TRBD1
CDR3 DNA: TGTGCCAGCAGCTTTTTGGGACAGGGGAACTATGGCTACACCTTC
CDR3 protein: CASSFLGQGNYGYTF

clone size: -
J gene: TRBJ2-4
V gene: TRBV6-5
D gene: TRBD1
CDR3 DNA: TGTGCCAGCAGTTACCGGACAGGGGGCCCTGGGAACATTCAGTACTTC
CDR3 protein: CASSYRTGGPGNIQYF

clone size: -
J gene: TRBJ1-5
V gene: TRBV2
D gene: -
CDR3 DNA: TGTGCCAGCAGTTACGACAGTAGCAATCAGCCCCAGCATTTT
CDR3 protein: CASSYDSSNQPQHF

clone size: -
J gene: TRBJ1-5
V gene: TRBV15
D gene: -
CDR3 DNA: TGTGCCACCAGACTTCAGGGTTCACAAAATCAGCCCCAGCATTTT
CDR3 protein: CATRLQGSQNQPQHF

clone size: few
J gene: TRBJ1-2
V gene: TRBV5-1
D gene: TRBD1
CDR3 DNA: TGCGCCAGCAGCTTGGGTGGGGACAGTTTTAGCTATGGCTACACCTTC
CDR3 protein: CASSLGGDSFSYGYTF

clone size: -
J gene: TRBJ2-7
V gene: TRBV30
D gene: TRBD1
CDR3 DNA: TGTGCCTGGAGTTTACAGGGGTCCTACGAGCAGTACTTC
CDR3 protein: CAWSLQGSYEQYF

clone size: -
J gene: TRBJ2-3
V gene: TRBV6-4
D gene: TRBD2
CDR3 DNA: TGTGCCAGCAGTGACTCTACTAGCGGGGGGGGCACAGATACGCAGTATTTT
CDR3 protein: CASSDSTSGGGTDTQYF

clone size: once
J gene: TRBJ2-7
V gene: TRBV4-3
D gene: TRBD2
CDR3 DNA: TGCGCCAGCAGCCAAGATCTTCATAGGGGACTAGGCAACGAGCAGTACTTC
CDR3 protein: CASSQDLHRGLGNEQYF

clone size: -
J gene: TRBJ1-2
V gene: TRBV10-3
D gene: -
CDR3 DNA: TGTGCCATCAGTGAAGAGGGCGCGAAGTATGGCTACACCTTC
CDR3 protein: CAISEEGAKYGYTF

clone size: once
J gene: TRBJ2-2
V gene: TRBV4-2
D gene: TRBD1
CDR3 DNA: TGTGCCAGCAGCCAACGGACAGGGAACACCGGGGAGCTGTTTTTT
CDR3 protein: CASSQRTGNTGELFF

clone size: -
J gene: TRBJ1-6
V gene: TRBV6-5
D gene: TRBD1
CDR3 DNA: TGTGCCAGCAGTTACCTACAGGGGGTAGGGTCACCCCTCCACTTT
CDR3 protein: CASSYLQGVGSPLHF

clone size: -
J gene: TRBJ1-2
V gene: TRBV25-1
D gene: -
CDR3 DNA: TGTGCCAGCAGTGAAGGGGGGGGACCTAACTATGGCTACACCTTC
CDR3 protein: CASSEGGGPNYGYTF

clone size: few
J gene: TRBJ2-1
V gene: TRBV7-3
D gene: TRBD2
CDR3 DNA: TGTGCCAGCAGCTTAGGTAGCGGGAGTTACAATGAGCAGTTCTTC
CDR3 protein: CASSLGSGSYNEQFF

clone size: -
J gene: TRBJ1-2
V gene: TRBV9
D gene: TRBD1
CDR3 DNA: TGTGCCAGCAGGACTTCCAGGGGGCAGAACTATGGCTACACCTTC
CDR3 protein: CASRTSRGQNYGYTF

clone size: -
J gene: TRBJ1-1
V gene: TRBV7-8
D gene: TRBD1
CDR3 DNA: TGTGCCAGCAGCATCCGGCAACAGGGGAAGTTCGGTGCTGAAGCTTTCTTT
CDR3 protein: CASSIRQQGKFGAEAFF

clone size: -
J gene: TRBJ1-6
V gene: TRBV27
D gene: TRBD1
CDR3 DNA: TGTGCCAGCACCTCGACCTCAGGGGGGTATAATTCACCCCTCCACTTT
CDR3 protein: CASTSTSGGYNSPLHF

clone size: -
J gene: TRBJ2-5
V gene: TRBV7-9
D gene: -
CDR3 DNA: TGTGCCAGCAGTCCACTCCCGCAAGAGACCCAGTACTTC
CDR3 protein: CASSPLPQETQYF

clone size: -
J gene: TRBJ2-3
V gene: TRBV2
D gene: TRBD1
CDR3 DNA: TGTGCCAGCAGGCCGGAGAGGGGGCGGTCAGATACGCAGTATTTT
CDR3 protein: CASRPERGRSDTQYF

clone size: -
J gene: TRBJ2-3
V gene: TRBV11-3
D gene: -
CDR3 DNA: TGTGCCAGCACCCAGGCAGCCACAGATACGCAGTATTTT
CDR3 protein: CASTQAATDTQYF

clone size: -
J gene: TRBJ1-2
V gene: TRBV29-1
D gene: -
CDR3 DNA: TGCAGCGTTTCTCTCTTGAGCCATGGCTACACCTTC
CDR3 protein: CSVSLLSHGYTF

clone size: -
J gene: TRBJ2-5
V gene: TRBV5-3
D gene: TRBD2
CDR3 DNA: TGTGCCAGAAGCTTCCCCTGGGGACTAGCGGGAGGAGAGACCCAGTACTTC
CDR3 protein: CARSFPWGLAGGETQYF

clone size: -
J gene: TRBJ2-5
V gene: TRBV7-6
D gene: TRBD2
CDR3 DNA: TGTGCCAGCAGCCCGGAGGGAAGGACTAGCGGGCAAGAGACCCAGTACTTC
CDR3 protein: CASSPEGRTSGQETQYF

clone size: -
J gene: TRBJ1-2
V gene: TRBV11-2
D gene: TRBD1
CDR3 DNA: TGTGCCAGCAGCTTAGATCGGTCGTCACAGGGGGCGTTCGGCTACACCTTC
CDR3 protein: CASSLDRSSQGAFGYTF

clone size: -
J gene: TRBJ2-2
V gene: TRBV7-9
D gene: TRBD1
CDR3 DNA: TGTGCCAGCAGCTTCGAGGGACAGGGGGCGTCCGGGGAGCTGTTTTTT
CDR3 protein: CASSFEGQGASGELFF

clone size: -
J gene: TRBJ1-1
V gene: TRBV10-3
D gene: -
CDR3 DNA: TGTGCCATCTCGGAGCGAACTGAAGCTTTCTTT
CDR3 protein: CAISERTEAFF

clone size: -
J gene: TRBJ1-5
V gene: TRBV5-5
D gene: -
CDR3 DNA: TGTGCCAGCAGCCGGACACTCAATCAGCCCCAGCATTTT
CDR3 protein: CASSRTLNQPQHF

clone size: -
J gene: TRBJ2-7
V gene: TRBV7-2
D gene: TRBD1
CDR3 DNA: TGTGCCAGCAGCTTACAGGGGGCAGGGCAGTACTTC
CDR3 protein: CASSLQGAGQYF

clone size: -
J gene: TRBJ2-7
V gene: TRBV27
D gene: TRBD2
CDR3 DNA: TGTGCCAGCAGTGGGCGTACCGGGACTAGCGGGAGTTACGAGCAGTACTTC
CDR3 protein: CASSGRTGTSGSYEQYF

clone size: -
J gene: TRBJ1-4
V gene: TRBV5-6
D gene: TRBD1
CDR3 DNA: TGTGCCAGCAGCTTTCGGACAGGGGGCGGTGAAAAACTGTTTTTT
CDR3 protein: CASSFRTGGGEKLFF

clone size: -
J gene: TRBJ1-4
V gene: TRBV7-8
D gene: TRBD1
CDR3 DNA: TGTGCCAGCAGCTTGGGACAGGGGCGAGAAAAACTGTTTTTT
CDR3 protein: CASSLGQGREKLFF

clone size: -
J gene: TRBJ2-7
V gene: TRBV15
D gene: TRBD1
CDR3 DNA: TGTGCCACCAGCAGGGACAGGGGGCCCTCCTACGAGCAGTACTTC
CDR3 protein: CATSRDRGPSYEQYF